This T cell receptor beta chain was sequenced during a study of PD-1 blockade in classical Hodgkin lymphoma. Germline V CDR1 and CDR2: LGHNA, YNFKEQ. Trimming removed 0 bases from V and 0 bases from J, with 12 bases in between. The CDR3 covers 16 residues. Every patient experienced relapse after autologous stem cell transplantation, and brentuximab vedotin exposure varied. The investigators isolated CD8+ T cells from thawed PBMCs using magnetic negative selection. This clone has just one count. Sequencing was performed with immunoSEQ multiplex PCR; in TCRdb, only in-frame clones are kept and a portion is missing. There are about 27,000 clones in the sample; approximately 86% occur only once, and approximately 6.3% lies in the top ten.

The chain carries TRBV4-2 and TRBJ2-7; no reliable D call. Source: CD8+ T cells from blood, taken at baseline. The clonotype was recovered from a human donor with classical Hodgkin lymphoma. The CDR3 loop is CASSQEVGGLSYEQYF. The CDR3 region has the DNA TGTGCCAGCAGCCAAGAAGTTGGCGGTCTCTCCTACGAGCAGTACTTC.